This T cell receptor (beta chain) derives from a study of cytomegalovirus exposure and HLA in healthy donors. The study, taken as a whole, reports: In a later analysis, 15,000 to 20,000 TCR beta sequences were associated with HLA alleles at 0.05 false discovery rate. In vitro, three CMV-associated chains proved specific for CMV antigens.

For this clone: Its antigen is still unknown.

PCR primers comprised 60 Vbeta and 13 Jbeta primers. Some clones are missing from TCRdb's copy, which holds only in-frame ones; the method was immunoSEQ multiplex PCR. The sample gives about 190,000 clones, roughly 80% of which show up once; 3.8% is in the top ten. The clonotype was recovered from a middle-aged man in good health and CMV-seronegative. Sequencing was performed on PBMCs.

The CDR3 is CASSVEGDGNTIYF. The CDR3 DNA follows: TGTGCCAGCAGCGTAGAGGGGGACGGAAACACCATATATTTT. The chain joins TRBV9 to TRBJ1-3; tentative D call: TRBD1 (6 bases). CDR1 SGDLS and CDR2 YYNGEE come from the germline V gene. The CDR3 spans 14 residues. V was clipped by 0 bases and J by 4 bases, with 8 bases between them.